These 9 T cell receptor beta chains share one sample of origin, sequenced in a study of T cells in women clearing cervical HPV infection. Here immunoSEQ multiplex PCR was the method, and the copy in TCRdb shows in-frame clones only, minus some. Its listing shows 15,000 to 20,000 clones. Sequenced: blood buffy coat. The receptors were gathered from a woman between 18 and 70 years old with a cervical HPV16 infection that either progressed to CIN3+ or cleared (not recorded which).

Comments on this clone: The read ends 3 residues shy of where the CDR3 ends; the end is completed using the germline J gene. The rearrangement links TRBV19 to TRBJ1-1; no definite D call. The CDR3 has 13 residues. CDR1 is LNHDA and CDR2 is SQIVND in the germline V gene (reference sequence). V lost 8 bases to trimming and J lost 1 base, with 11 bases between them. The CDR3 DNA, read in part, is TGTGCCAGTGATCCGCCAGGGAACACTGAA. Translating it yields CASDPPGNTE. The full CDR3 reads CASDPPGNTEAFF.

About this clone: From the germline J gene comes the end of the CDR3, since the read stops 3 residues before it. The V and J genes are TRBV6-2 or TRBV6-3 and TRBJ1-5; D not resolved. The CDR3 totals 16 residues. Germline V gene lookup returns CDR1 MNHEY and CDR2 SVGEGT. Trimming took off 2 bases at V and 1 base at J, with 12 bases between the two ends. CDR3 DNA (partial): TGTGCCAGCAGTTACGCCCGGGGATCAAGCAATCAGCCC. Protein product: CASSYARGSSNQP. The CDR3 in its entirety is CASSYARGSSNQPQHF.

About this clone: The read falls 3 residues short of the CDR3 end, and the missing part is taken from the germline J gene. The chain links TRBV30 to TRBJ2-3; 13 bases align to TRBD2. CDR1 GTSNPN and CDR2 SVGIG come from the germline V gene (reference sequence). The CDR3 is made up of 15 amino acids. The sequenced CDR3 bases are TGTGCCTGGAGTATTGGACTAGCGGGAGAAGAGACG. Translating gives CAWSIGLAGEET. The entire CDR3 reads CAWSIGLAGEETQYF.

Concerning this clone itself: The CDR3 end lies 3 residues beyond the end of the read and is filled in from the germline J gene. The identical CDR3 is also encoded by other nucleotide sequences in the sample. The chain has TRBV11-2 and TRBJ2-7; TRBD1 matches 8 bases. This CDR3 comprises 15 residues. The ends lost 3 bases at V and 0 bases at J; junction bases unmatched: 4. Germline CDR1 and CDR2: SGHAT and FQNNGV. The chain's CDR3 is CASSFGTGSSYEQYF. CDR3 DNA (partial): TGTGCCAGCAGCTTCGGGACAGGAAGCTCCTACGAG.

Comment on this clone: With the read ending 3 residues before the CDR3 end, the germline J gene is used to fill in that end. This chain joins TRBV10-3 and TRBJ1-1, with D hard to call. Germline V lookup: CDR1 ENHRY, CDR2 SYGVKD. The V gene lost 7 bases and the J gene lost 4 bases, with 22 bases spanning the gap. The CDR3 is made up of 16 amino acids. The CDR3 here is CAINDGRGGLGTEAFF. The CDR3 bases that were read are TGTGCCATCAATGATGGGCGGGGTGGGTTGGGCACTGAA.

To note about this clone: Coverage ceases 3 residues before the CDR3 finishes, and the germline J gene fills in the end. The genes are TRBV6-1 and TRBJ2-7; D ambiguous. CDR3 length equals 14 residues. The germline gives CDR1 MNHNS, CDR2 SASEGT. V was cut by 1 base and J by 5 bases, with 12 bases left in between. The chain's CDR3 is CASSEEWAEDEQYF. The CDR3 DNA, read in part, is TGTGCCAGCAGTGAAGAATGGGCAGAGGACGAG.

In the case of this clone: The observed sequence ends 3 residues before the CDR3 terminus, with the missing tail filled in from the germline J gene. The chain recombines TRBV7-6 with TRBJ2-7; 7 nucleotides match TRBD1. V shed 0 bases and J 3 bases; nucleotides not matched to a gene: 8. Germline loops: CDR1 SGHVS, CDR2 FNYEAQ. The CDR3 runs to 16 residues. The CDR3 spells CASSLASGTAIYEQYF. The sequenced CDR3 bases are TGTGCCAGCAGCTTAGCATCCGGGACAGCGATCTACGAG.

Incomplete CDR3 DNA: TGTGCCAGTAGTGCCCTAGCGGGGGACCAAGAGACA. Protein product: CASSALAGDQET. In full, the CDR3 is CASSALAGDQETAFF. The V gene is TRBV19, the J gene TRBJ1-1; D may be TRBD1 (5 bases). The CDR3 extends 3 residues past the end of the read, so its final part is completed from the germline J gene. CDR1 and CDR2 (germline): LNHDA, SQIVND (reference sequence). This CDR3 region has 15 residues.

In the case of this clone: The observed sequence ends 3 residues before the CDR3 terminus, with the missing tail filled in from the germline J gene. This sequence joins TRBV7-7 and TRBJ2-1; tentatively, D is TRBD2 (7 bases). Between the trimmed V and J ends, which lost 1 base and 6 bases, there was a span of 16 bases. The CDR3 is made up of 16 amino acids. CDR1 and CDR2 from the germline V gene are SSHAT and FNYEAQ (reference sequence). CDR3 region: CASSLVWGGGSNEQFF. The DNA read from the CDR3 is TGTGCCAGCAGCTTAGTGTGGGGAGGGGGATCCAATGAG.